A selection of T cell receptor beta chains follows, all from one sample in a study of Ad26.COV2.S vaccination and SARS-CoV-2 variants. Sequenced by immunoSEQ multiplex PCR; TCRdb stores in-frame clones only, minus some. The sample lists 350,000 to 500,000 clones, 85% to 90% occurring once. The source was peripheral blood, collected in a trial of Ad26.COV2.S vaccine versus placebo. These receptors were taken from a person between 18 and 60 years old who received the Ad26.COV2.S COVID-19 vaccine or a placebo. The CDR3 runs from the conserved cysteine through the conserved F or W. Fields, in order: clone size, J gene, D gene, V gene, CDR3 protein, CDR3 DNA. A D gene is named only where the DNA matches it firmly. Clone size appears in some rows only: once, few, many, or a class for an expanded clone.

. TRBJ2-3 TRBD2 TRBV30 CAWSVLGTSKYF TGTGCCTGGAGTGTACTCGGGACTAGCAAGTATTTT
. TRBJ1-2 . TRBV7-9 CASRDYGYTF TGTGCCAGCAGGGACTATGGCTACACCTTC
. TRBJ2-1 TRBD2 TRBV4-3 CASSQVPLAGGLSSYNEQFF TGCGCCAGCAGCCAAGTACCCCTAGCGGGGGGGCTAAGCTCCTACAATGAGCAGTTCTTC
. TRBJ2-1 TRBD2 TRBV7-8 CASSLGLAGGLWGEQFF TGTGCCAGCAGCTTAGGGCTAGCGGGAGGGCTGTGGGGTGAGCAGTTCTTC
once TRBJ2-7 . TRBV7-9 CASSLPWGRDEQYF TGTGCCAGCAGCTTACCGTGGGGCAGGGACGAGCAGTACTTC
. TRBJ2-1 TRBD2 TRBV4-1 CASSQEGAGGAGNEQFF TGCGCCAGCAGCCAAGAAGGAGCGGGAGGGGCCGGCAATGAGCAGTTCTTC
. TRBJ2-3 . TRBV5-1 CASSLVLRTDTQYF TGCGCCAGCAGCTTGGTTCTTCGCACAGATACGCAGTATTTT
. TRBJ2-1 . TRBV3-1/TRBV3-2 CASSHGPAFIEQFF TGTGCCAGCAGCCATGGACCCGCGTTTATCGAGCAGTTCTTC
once TRBJ1-2 TRBD1 TRBV7-9 CASSPDREGLYGYTF TGTGCCAGCAGCCCCGACAGGGAAGGGCTCTATGGCTACACCTTC
once TRBJ1-1 . TRBV6-5 CASSRGGLTAFF TGTGCCAGCAGTAGAGGGGGACTCACGGCTTTCTTT
. TRBJ1-2 . TRBV30 CAWSDGPVLDYTF TGTGCCTGGAGTGACGGCCCGGTATTAGACTACACCTTC
. TRBJ2-5 . TRBV6-5 CASTTNQGLGETQYF TGTGCCAGCACTACCAATCAGGGACTGGGAGAGACCCAGTACTTC
. TRBJ2-1 . TRBV5-1 CASSFQGPDNEQFF TGCGCCAGCAGCTTCCAGGGACCGGACAATGAGCAGTTCTTC
. TRBJ2-1 . TRBV27 CASSAHNEQFF TGTGCCAGCAGTGCGCACAATGAGCAGTTCTTC
. TRBJ1-2 . TRBV7-9 CASSPRGNYGYTF TGTGCCAGCAGCCCCCGGGGTAACTATGGCTACACCTTC
. TRBJ1-6 . TRBV4-2 CASSQTRGHSPLHF TGTGCCAGCAGCCAAACTAGGGGTCATTCACCCCTCCACTTT
. TRBJ2-1 TRBD2 TRBV7-2 CASSLAPGTIYNEQFF TGTGCCAGCAGCTTAGCGCCCGGGACTATATACAATGAGCAGTTCTTC
. TRBJ2-6 . TRBV9 CASSVPEGVGANVLTF TGTGCCAGCAGCGTTCCTGAGGGCGTTGGGGCCAACGTCCTGACTTTC
. TRBJ2-6 . TRBV3-1/TRBV3-2 CASSQGYRSGANVLTF TGTGCCAGCAGCCAAGGCTATCGCTCTGGGGCCAACGTCCTGACTTTC
. TRBJ1-2 . TRBV2 CASSEANPGAYGYTF TGTGCCAGCAGTGAAGCTAATCCAGGGGCCTATGGCTACACCTTC
. TRBJ2-3 . TRBV5-1 CASSITGSSDTQYF TGCGCCAGCAGCATAACCGGGAGCTCAGATACGCAGTATTTT
. TRBJ2-4 . TRBV20-1 CSASSAYWAKNIQYF TGCAGTGCTAGTTCGGCCTATTGGGCCAAAAACATTCAGTACTTC
. TRBJ1-5 TRBD1 TRBV27 CASSRDSESNQPQHF TGTGCCAGCAGTAGGGACAGCGAAAGCAATCAGCCCCAGCATTTT
. TRBJ1-5 . TRBV2 CASSFTSERQPQHF TGTGCCAGCAGCTTCACCTCGGAACGTCAGCCCCAGCATTTT
. TRBJ1-1 . TRBV4-1 CASSQGPGGATEAFF TGCGCCAGCAGCCAAGGCCCGGGGGGGGCCACTGAAGCTTTCTTT
. TRBJ1-3 . TRBV14 CASSRAGNTIYF TGTGCCAGCAGCAGGGCTGGAAACACCATATATTTT
. TRBJ1-1 . TRBV4-3 CASSQAHGSSYRNTEAFF TGCGCCAGCAGCCAAGCTCACGGGAGTTCTTACAGGAACACTGAAGCTTTCTTT
. TRBJ2-5 . TRBV12-3/TRBV12-4 CASSLGHRATQYF TGTGCCAGCAGTTTGGGACACCGGGCGACCCAGTACTTC
. TRBJ1-6 . TRBV6-6 CASSYDRNSPLHF TGTGCCAGCAGTTACGACAGAAATTCACCCCTCCACTTT
. TRBJ1-1 . TRBV7-2 CASSSQTNTEAFF TGTGCCAGCAGCTCCCAGACAAACACTGAAGCTTTCTTT
. TRBJ2-4 . TRBV6-2/TRBV6-3 CASSYPQWRATKNIQYF TGTGCCAGCAGTTACCCCCAATGGCGGGCCACCAAAAACATTCAGTACTTC
. TRBJ1-2 . TRBV9 CASTSTWGGYTF TGTGCCAGCACCTCCACCTGGGGTGGCTACACCTTC
. TRBJ2-3 . TRBV27 CASSRRTAPQRTDTQYF TGTGCCAGCAGTCGCCGGACAGCCCCACAAAGAACAGATACGCAGTATTTT
. TRBJ1-2 TRBD1 TRBV11-2 CASSAVTGLVSYTF TGTGCCAGCAGCGCCGTGACAGGGCTTGTTAGCTACACCTTC
few TRBJ1-4 TRBD1 TRBV7-2 CASSLGAGVRGNEKLFF TGTGCCAGCAGCTTAGGAGCGGGGGTCAGGGGGAATGAAAAACTGTTTTTT
. TRBJ1-6 . TRBV13 CASSSRWGISPLHF TGTGCCAGCAGCTCCCGGTGGGGAATTTCACCCCTCCACTTT
. TRBJ1-1 . TRBV7-3 CASSLIGSTSTTEAFF TGTGCCAGCAGCTTGATCGGGTCAACATCAACCACTGAAGCTTTCTTT
. TRBJ1-1 . TRBV4-3 CASSKGSTEAFF TGCGCCAGCAGCAAAGGGTCCACTGAAGCTTTCTTT
. TRBJ2-3 . TRBV6-6 CASSYPGDTQYF TGTGCCAGCAGTTACCCCGGGGATACGCAGTATTTT
. TRBJ1-5 . TRBV6-2/TRBV6-3 CASSYLRADQPQHF TGTGCCAGCAGTTACCTGAGGGCAGATCAGCCCCAGCATTTT
. TRBJ1-1 TRBD1 TRBV4-1 CASSQRRTGSNTEAFF TGCGCCAGCAGCCAAAGGAGGACAGGATCAAACACTGAAGCTTTCTTT
. TRBJ2-3 TRBD2 TRBV5-1 CASSSGTSPSTDTQYF TGCGCCAGCAGCTCGGGGACTAGTCCTAGCACAGATACGCAGTATTTT
. TRBJ1-1 . TRBV5-8 CASSFRINTEAFF TGTGCCAGCAGCTTCAGGATTAACACTGAAGCTTTCTTT
. TRBJ1-1 . TRBV19 CASSIETGYTEAFF TGTGCCAGTAGTATCGAGACAGGTTACACTGAAGCTTTCTTT
. TRBJ1-5 . TRBV7-9 CASSLATADQPQHF TGTGCCAGCAGCTTAGCGACAGCCGATCAGCCCCAGCATTTT
. TRBJ2-7 TRBD1 TRBV4-1 CASSQGQASFYEQYF TGCGCCAGCAGCCAGGGACAGGCCTCCTTCTACGAGCAGTACTTC
few TRBJ1-5 TRBD1 TRBV5-1 CASSLAGGGPQPQHF TGCGCCAGCAGCTTGGCAGGGGGCGGTCCACAGCCCCAGCATTTT
. TRBJ1-2 . TRBV5-1 CASSSNGGPTNYGYTF TGCGCCAGCAGCTCCAACGGTGGGCCTACTAACTATGGCTACACCTTC
. TRBJ2-7 . TRBV2 CASSNRPGASEQYF TGTGCCAGCAGTAACCGCCCGGGGGCATCCGAGCAGTACTTC